This passage covers 23 T cell receptor beta chains from one sample sequenced in a study of PD-1 blockade in classical Hodgkin lymphoma. Clones were read by immunoSEQ multiplex PCR, and TCRdb kept only the in-frame ones, dropping some. The sample shows roughly 47,000 clones, around 80% of them seen only once. After autologous stem cell transplantation all patients relapsed, and prior brentuximab vedotin exposure differed between cohorts. The sample in question was peripheral blood mononuclear cells (PBMCs), obtained before the second cycle of nivolumab. The source is a human donor with classical Hodgkin lymphoma.

CDR3 sequence: CASSPVWGVSNNEQFF. In DNA, the CDR3 is TGTGCCAGCAGCCCGGTGTGGGGCGTCAGTAACAATGAGCAGTTCTTC. J is TRBJ2-1 and V is TRBV6-4; TRBD1 might be the D (5 bases). The CDR3 consists of 16 residues. Germline V gene lookup returns CDR1 MRHNA and CDR2 SNTAGT. V lost 6 bases, J lost 5 bases, and 20 bases lay in between.

This clone was observed a single time. The chain has TRBV6-6 and TRBJ2-1; 12 nucleotides align to TRBD2. V dropped 7 bases and J dropped 8; count of bases not matched to a gene: 9. This CDR3 is 15 amino acids long. CDR1 and CDR2 (germline): MNHNY, SVGAGI (reference sequence). The CDR3 DNA sequence: TGTGCCAGCACACTGACTAGCGGGAGTAGCTATGAGCAGTTCTTC. It specifies CASTLTSGSSYEQFF.

The CDR3 DNA is TGTGCCAGCAGTACCTCGGCGGGGCAAGAGACCCAGTACTTC. This gives the protein CASSTSAGQETQYF. The V call is TRBV6-6, the J call TRBJ2-5; D might be TRBD2 (6 bases). Trimming took off 5 bases at V and 2 bases at J, with 12 bases between the two ends. Germline V lookup: CDR1 MNHNY, CDR2 SVGAGI (reference sequence). The CDR3 is made up of 14 amino acids.

The chain combines TRBV7-2 with TRBJ2-7, with 12 bases fitting TRBD1. Germline V gene sequence: CDR1 SGHTA, CDR2 FQGNSA. With V trimmed by 1 base and J by 7 bases, 8 bases remained unmatched. The CDR3 contains 16 residues. The CDR3: CASSLGPGQGAREQYF. In DNA, the CDR3 is TGTGCCAGCAGCTTAGGCCCGGGACAGGGGGCTAGAGAGCAGTACTTC.

The chain links TRBV6-1 to TRBJ2-3; 8 nucleotides match TRBD2. V gave up 4 bases and J gave up 0 bases; unmatched junction bases: 6. Per germline, CDR1 MNHNS and CDR2 SASEGT. This CDR3 comprises 16 residues. The CDR3 nucleotides are TGTGCCAGCAGTGTTAGTAGCGGGGCAAGCACAGATACGCAGTATTTT. Translated, it gives CASSVSSGASTDTQYF.

This sequence joins TRBV5-1 and TRBJ2-7; either TRBD1 or TRBD2 may fit D (5 bases each). With 1 base removed from V and 4 bases from J, the gap between germline ends came to 15 bases. The germline gives CDR1 SGHRS, CDR2 YFSETQ. This CDR3 is built from 15 residues. CDR3 loop: CASSLLGGVRYEQYF. The CDR3 nucleotides are TGCGCCAGCAGCTTGCTTGGGGGTGTCAGGTACGAGCAGTACTTC.

The rearrangement uses TRBV9 and TRBJ1-1, with D possibly matching TRBD1 (5 bases). The V gene's germline CDR1 is SGDLS and CDR2 YYNGEE. The length of the CDR3 is 12 residues. The V end was cut by 1 base, the J end by 9 bases, with 10 bases between. The CDR3 region has the DNA TGTGCCAGCAGCGTATATCGGGGGAAAGCTTTCTTT. Protein sequence: CASSVYRGKAFF. Looking up the rest from reference TRBV9 and TRBJ1-1 gives the full variable domain: DSGVTQTPKHLITATGQRVTLRCSPRSGDLSVYWYQQSLDQGLQFLIQYYNGEERAKGNILERFSAQQFPDLHSELNLSSLELGDSALYFCASSVYRGKAFFGQGTRLTVV.

This rearrangement joins TRBV30 to TRBJ1-2; D call uncertain. V gave up 3 bases and J gave up 2 bases, with 7 bases separating them. Germline values: CDR1 GTSNPN, CDR2 SVGIG (reference sequence). CDR3 length equals 12 residues. The CDR3 DNA follows: TGTGCCTGGAGAAGGCCAAACTATGGCTACACCTTC. Amino acid sequence: CAWRRPNYGYTF.

J is TRBJ2-7 and V is TRBV30; 9 bases match TRBD1. The V gene's germline CDR1 is GTSNPN and CDR2 SVGIG (reference sequence). The V and J ends lost 1 base and 2 bases, in that order; junction bases with no gene match: 9. The CDR3 length is 16 residues. The CDR3: CAWSDLHRGPTYEQYF. Written as DNA, the CDR3 is TGTGCCTGGAGTGACCTCCACAGGGGGCCTACCTACGAGCAGTACTTC. Variable domain in full (rest from reference TRBV30 and TRBJ2-7): SQTIHQWPATLVQPVGSPLSLECTVEGTSNPNLYWYRQAAGRGLQLLFYSVGIGQISSEVPQNLSASRPQDRQFILSSKKLLLSDSGFYLCAWSDLHRGPTYEQYFGPGTRLTVT.

The rearrangement joins TRBV19 to TRBJ2-1; D gene uncertain. The CDR3 loop spans 15 amino acids. The germline V gene has CDR1 LNHDA and CDR2 SQIVND (reference sequence). V was pared by 3 bases and J by 4 bases, with 13 bases between. The CDR3 nucleotides read TGTGCCAGTAGTATGGTGGGCCCCCTTTACAATGAGCAGTTCTTC. Its translation: CASSMVGPLYNEQFF.

CDR3 nucleotide sequence: TGTGCCAGCAGTGGGACAGGGGGCGAGGGCGGGGAGCTGTTTTTT. Translation gives CASSGTGGEGGELFF. The rearrangement links TRBV2 to TRBJ2-2, with 11 bases aligning to TRBD1. There are 15 residues in the CDR3. The V gene end was trimmed by 4 bases and the J gene end by 7 bases; junction bases not matched to a gene: 5. Per the germline V gene, CDR1 is SNHLY and CDR2 is FYNNEI.

CDR3 amino acids: CASSSDRIDEKLFF. The CDR3, as DNA: TGTGCCAGCTCATCCGACAGGATAGATGAAAAACTGTTTTTT. This rearrangement joins TRBV18 to TRBJ1-4; tentative D call: TRBD1 (6 bases). Germline assignment: CDR1 KGHSH and CDR2 LQKENI. V was shortened by 5 bases and J by 6 bases, with 13 bases between the two germline ends. This CDR3 is 14 amino acids long.

The chain has TRBV30 and TRBJ1-3; D remains ambiguous. Germline V CDR1 and CDR2: GTSNPN, SVGIG (reference sequence). Trimming removed 0 bases from V and 4 bases from J, with 10 bases in between. The CDR3 is made up of 14 amino acids. CDR3 coding DNA: TGTGCCTGGAGTGTTAAAAGGAGGGGAAACACCATATATTTT. This codes for CAWSVKRRGNTIYF. Full variable domain (missing parts from reference TRBV30 and TRBJ1-3): SQTIHQWPATLVQPVGSPLSLECTVEGTSNPNLYWYRQAAGRGLQLLFYSVGIGQISSEVPQNLSASRPQDRQFILSSKKLLLSDSGFYLCAWSVKRRGNTIYFGEGSWLTVV.

This clone was counted a single time. V and J are TRBV4-1 and TRBJ2-3, with D maybe TRBD2 (6 bases). The length of the CDR3 is 15 residues. CDR1 is MGHRA, CDR2 YSYEKL, per germline. The V gene lost 1 base and the J gene lost 4 bases, with 12 bases spanning the gap. The CDR3 DNA reads TGCGCCAGCAGCCAAGCGACTAGTGCAGCAGATACGCAGTATTTT. Translation gives CASSQATSAADTQYF.

The chain's CDR3 is CACTAGANNEQFF. The CDR3 DNA sequence: TGTGCCTGCACGGCGGGGGCCAACAATGAGCAGTTCTTC. This chain links TRBV27 with TRBJ2-1; possible D gene TRBD2, 7 bases. The length of the CDR3 is 13 residues. Trimming stripped 11 bases from V and 5 bases from J, with 16 bases between. CDR1 and CDR2 (germline): MNHEY, SMNVEV (reference sequence).

The chain combines TRBV7-2 with TRBJ2-7; 7 bases are shared with TRBD1. The CDR3 extends over 15 amino acids. CDR1 SGHTA and CDR2 FQGNSA come from the germline V gene. Losses at the gene ends were 5 bases for V and 3 bases for J; bases not matched to a gene: 10. The CDR3 nucleotides are TGTGCCAGCAGCCCACTCAGGGGACAGAACTACGAGCAGTACTTC. It yields the protein CASSPLRGQNYEQYF.

The genes are TRBV9 and TRBJ1-2, with a possible D match to TRBD1 (5 bases). The CDR3 has 13 amino acids. From germline, CDR1 is SGDLS and CDR2 YYNGEE. Trimming cost V 5 bases and J 3 bases, with 11 bases left between them. DNA for the CDR3: TGTGCCAGCAGTTTCAGGGTGGACTATGGCTACACCTTC. It is translated as CASSFRVDYGYTF.

V and J are TRBV5-1 and TRBJ2-4; the match to TRBD2 covers 16 bases. Trimming at V came to 5 bases and at J to 6 bases, leaving 8 bases not matched to a gene. Germline V gene sequence: CDR1 SGHRS, CDR2 YFSETQ. The length of the CDR3 is 17 residues. CDR3 sequence reads: CASSRGTSGRGGNIQYF. CDR3 nucleotide sequence: TGCGCCAGCAGTAGGGGGACTAGCGGGAGGGGCGGAAACATTCAGTACTTC.

This chain uses TRBV10-3 with TRBJ2-2; no reliable D call. V was clipped by 7 bases and J by 6 bases, with 15 bases between them. CDR3 length: 14 amino acids. The V gene's germline CDR1 is ENHRY and CDR2 SYGVKD. CDR3 sequence: CAITHGWGAGELFF. The CDR3 DNA is TGTGCCATCACCCATGGGTGGGGTGCCGGGGAGCTGTTTTTT.

The rearrangement uses TRBV7-6 and TRBJ2-1; 9 positions agree with TRBD1. J gave up 7 bases and V 5 bases, and 9 bases lay outside the gene matches. Germline-derived CDR1 and CDR2 are SGHVS and FNYEAQ. The CDR3 length is 15 residues. As DNA, the CDR3 is TGTGCCAGCAGCCCCTTGCAAGGACAGGGGAATGAGCAGTTCTTC. The encoded protein is CASSPLQGQGNEQFF.

The V gene is TRBV6-7, the J gene TRBJ2-5, with D maybe TRBD2 (6 bases). TRBV6-7 falls under the ORF class, with uncertain function. V was trimmed by 0 bases and J by 4 bases, leaving 15 bases between them. The length of the CDR3 is 16 residues. The CDR3 nucleotides are TGTGCCAGCAGTTACTCGAGGCTGGAGGGGCCAGAGACCCAGTACTTC. Protein: CASSYSRLEGPETQYF.

This clone was counted once. The J gene is TRBJ1-5, the V gene TRBV7-8; D unclear. This CDR3 is 13 amino acids long. Trimming shortened V by 2 bases and J by 6 bases, and 8 bases separated the two germline ends. Germline lookup yields CDR1 SGHVS and CDR2 FQNEAQ. The CDR3 region is CASSLMTSQPQHF. In DNA, the CDR3 is TGTGCCAGCAGCTTAATGACCTCTCAGCCCCAGCATTTT. The entire variable domain, with the rest obtained from reference TRBV7-8 and TRBJ1-5, is as follows: GAGVSQSPRYKVAKRGQDVALRCDPISGHVSLFWYQQALGQGPEFLTYFQNEAQLDKSGLPSDRFFAERPEGSVSTLKIQRTQQEDSAVYLCASSLMTSQPQHFGDGTRLSIL.

V usage is TRBV6-5 and J usage is TRBJ1-1; D uncertain. Germline V CDR1 and CDR2: MNHEY, SVGAGI. Trimming removed 4 bases at V and 8 bases at J, with 11 bases between. There are 12 residues in the CDR3. This chain's CDR3 is CASSFAGLEAFF. DNA for the CDR3: TGTGCCAGCAGTTTCGCTGGACTAGAAGCTTTCTTT.